This T cell receptor beta chain is from a study of T-cell reconstitution after alpha-beta-depleted transplantation in children. The library targeted TCRbeta and was prepared with unique molecular identifiers. TCRdb used MiXCR to reprocess the PCR reads, holding one entry per CDR3 protein. The sample has some 500,000 distinct CDR3 sequences, approximately 30% seen once. Germline V gives CDR1 MDHEN, CDR2 SYDVKM. The CDR3 has 15 residues. The V end lost 3 bases, the J end lost 0 bases, and 12 bases lay between the germline ends. The V call is TRBV28, the J call TRBJ2-7; possibly TRBD1 for D (5 bases). The sequencing used PBMCs from the stem cell graft donor, collected from the stem cell graft. The clonotype comes from a human donor who donated a stem cell graft to a child with aplastic anemia. CDR3 in amino acids: CASSFAQGSSYEQYV. CDR3 DNA: TGTGCCAGCAGTTTCGCGCAGGGCTCCTCCTACGAGCAGTACGTC.